This T cell receptor (beta chain) was identified in a study of graft-versus-host responses after intestinal transplantation. Profiled with immunoSEQ multiplex PCR; TCRdb holds only in-frame clones, not every one. The sample lists some 110,000 clones, 85% to 95% seen once, with more than 0.9% in the top ten. Points on this clone: Antigen specificity is unknown.

Germline V gene sequence: CDR1 MDHEN, CDR2 SYDVKM. This CDR3 region has 15 residues. With V trimmed by 1 base and J by 4 bases, 3 bases remained unmatched. The rearrangement uses TRBV28 and TRBJ1-3; 8 bases are shared with TRBD1. The sequence derives from a human donor who was the organ donor for an intestinal transplant. Here the sequenced sample was unstimulated CD8+ T cells sorted from spleen or lymph node cells, taken before transplant. The CDR3 loop reads CASSLSGGAGNTIYF. CDR3 coding DNA: TGTGCCAGCAGTTTATCAGGGGGCGCCGGAAACACCATATATTTT.